This T cell receptor (beta chain) was retrieved from a study of graft-versus-host responses after intestinal transplantation. As for the study in general: Each of the recipients got a multivisceral, liver-intestinal, or isolated intestinal transplant. Findings of the study overall: Allografts of one patient group, those with graft-donor T cell macrochimerism, had high graft-versus-host to host-versus-graft clonal ratios. Researchers found GvH clones in recipient marrow, and some showed up first in ileum or blood.

The CDR3 is 10 amino acids. CDR1 SGHAT and CDR2 FQNNGV come from the germline V gene. Notes on this clone: Its antigen is not known.

Libraries were prepared by immunoSEQ multiplex PCR; TCRdb keeps only in-frame clonotypes and omits some of them. The table lists about 120,000 clones, roughly 95% of them singletons. The rearrangement uses TRBV11-2 and TRBJ2-5; D not resolved. The J call is in doubt because the DNA end fits TRBJ2-7 better. The source material was unstimulated CD8+ T cells sorted from spleen or lymph node cells, sampled before intestinal transplant. The source is a human donor who received an intestinal transplant. The CDR3 DNA reads TGTGCCAGCAGCTTTGGCGAGCAGTACTTC. It translates to CASSFGEQYF.